The clone carrying this T cell receptor beta chain was seen just once. Here immunoSEQ multiplex PCR was the method, and the copy in TCRdb shows in-frame clones only, minus some. The table shows about 57,000 clones, with less than 85% occurring only once. The data stem from a study of memory CD4+ T cells and cytomegalovirus serostatus. Single viable CD3+CD4+CD8-CD45RO+ cells were sorted as the memory CD4+ T cells. Looked up from germline, CDR1 is SNHLY and CDR2 is FYNNEI. The CDR3 loop spans 16 amino acids. V was pared by 6 bases and J by 0 bases, with 15 bases between. The chain combines TRBV2 with TRBJ2-1; D might be TRBD1 (6 bases). The sample was memory CD4+ T cells from blood. The receptor was isolated from an adult in good health and CMV-seronegative. DNA of the CDR3: TGTGCCAGCAGGAATGAGGGACACTTCTCCTACAATGAGCAGTTCTTC. Residues: CASRNEGHFSYNEQFF.